A single sample is the source of the 5 T cell receptor beta chains below, sequenced in a study of PD-1 blockade in classical Hodgkin lymphoma. Method: immunoSEQ multiplex PCR; TCRdb's copy keeps in-frame clones and lacks some. The table records approximately 14,000 clones, about 89% of them present only once. Indicated time point: cycle 4 day 1 (C4D1), after less than 7 weeks of nivolumab. Every one of the patients relapsed after autologous stem cell transplantation (brentuximab vedotin exposure was variable). The investigators isolated CD8+ T cells from thawed PBMCs using magnetic negative selection. Sequenced material: CD8+ T cells from blood, taken before the fourth cycle of nivolumab. These receptors were obtained from a human donor with classical Hodgkin lymphoma.

The rearrangement joins TRBV6-5 to TRBJ2-5, with 7 bases matching TRBD1. From germline, CDR1 is MNHEY and CDR2 SVGAGI. The V segment lost 1 base and the J segment 0 bases; nucleotides outside the gene matches: 5. The CDR3 sequence is 16 residues long. CDR3: CASSYWDSSYQETQYF. The CDR3 DNA is TGTGCCAGCAGTTACTGGGACAGTTCTTACCAAGAGACCCAGTACTTC.

The chain recombines TRBV7-2 with TRBJ2-1, with 15 bases aligning to TRBD2. This CDR3 has 19 amino acids. J lost 9 bases, V lost 1 base, and 13 bases had no gene match. The germline V gene encodes CDR1 SGHTA and CDR2 FQGNSA. CDR3 sequence: CASSLVSALGLAGGGEQFF. CDR3 sequence (DNA): TGTGCCAGCAGCTTAGTATCGGCATTGGGACTAGCGGGAGGAGGTGAGCAGTTCTTC. Using reference TRBV7-2 and TRBJ2-1 for the parts outside the CDR3, the full variable domain is GAGVSQSPSNKVTEKGKDVELRCDPISGHTALYWYRQSLGQGLEFLIYFQGNSAPDKSGLPSDRFSAERTGGSVSTLTIQRTQQEDSAVYLCASSLVSALGLAGGGEQFFGPGTRLTVL.

The chain recombines TRBV5-4 with TRBJ2-1; D is uncertain. The germline gives CDR1 SGHNT, CDR2 YYREEE (reference sequence). V was shortened by 4 bases and J by 7 bases, with 6 bases between the two germline ends. The CDR3 runs to 11 residues. CDR3 amino acids: CASSLSNEQFF. Here the CDR3 DNA reads TGTGCCAGCAGCCTAAGTAATGAGCAGTTCTTC.

The gene calls are TRBV10-3 and TRBJ2-3; 12 bases are shared with TRBD2. CDR3 length equals 17 residues. Trimming at V came to 4 bases and at J to 3 bases, leaving 8 bases not matched to a gene. Germline V gene lookup returns CDR1 ENHRY and CDR2 SYGVKD. CDR3 amino acids: CAISVNDGTSGTDTQYF. CDR3 in DNA: TGTGCCATCAGTGTAAACGACGGGACTAGCGGGACAGATACGCAGTATTTT.

Only one count was recorded for this clone. The chain joins TRBV13 to TRBJ2-1, with D perhaps TRBD2 (6 bases). The germline CDR1 and CDR2 sequences are PRHDT and FYEKMQ (reference sequence). This CDR3 comprises 15 residues. V was clipped by 1 base and J by 2 bases, with 9 bases between them. The chain's CDR3 is CASSLAGVTYNEQFF. DNA of the CDR3: TGTGCCAGCAGCTTAGCGGGGGTCACCTACAATGAGCAGTTCTTC.